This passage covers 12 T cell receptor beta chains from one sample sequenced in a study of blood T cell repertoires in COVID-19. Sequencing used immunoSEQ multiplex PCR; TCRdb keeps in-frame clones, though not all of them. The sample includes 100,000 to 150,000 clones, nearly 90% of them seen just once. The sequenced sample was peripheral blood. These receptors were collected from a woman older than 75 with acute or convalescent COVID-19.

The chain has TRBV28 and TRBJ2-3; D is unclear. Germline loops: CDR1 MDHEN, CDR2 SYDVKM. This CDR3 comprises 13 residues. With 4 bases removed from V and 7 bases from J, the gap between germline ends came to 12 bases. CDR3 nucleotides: TGTGCCAGCAGTTCCCAGTCCCCCAATACGCAGTATTTT. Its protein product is CASSSQSPNTQYF.

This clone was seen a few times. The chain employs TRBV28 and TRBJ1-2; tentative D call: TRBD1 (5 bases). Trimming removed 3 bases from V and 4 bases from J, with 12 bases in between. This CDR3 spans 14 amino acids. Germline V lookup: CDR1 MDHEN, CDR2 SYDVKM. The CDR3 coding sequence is TGTGCCAGCAGTTTGGAAAGGGGCGCCTATGGCTACACCTTC. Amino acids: CASSLERGAYGYTF.

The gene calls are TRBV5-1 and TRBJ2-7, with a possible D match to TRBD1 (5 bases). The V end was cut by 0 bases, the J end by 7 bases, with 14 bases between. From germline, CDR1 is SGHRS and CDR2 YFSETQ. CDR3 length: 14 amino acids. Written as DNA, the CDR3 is TGCGCCAGCAGCTTGGGTCAGGGTGGATGGGAGCAGTACTTC. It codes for CASSLGQGGWEQYF. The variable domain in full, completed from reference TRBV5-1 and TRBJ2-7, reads KAGVTQTPRYLIKTRGQQVTLSCSPISGHRSVSWYQQTPGQGLQFLFEYFSETQRNKGNFPGRFSGRQFSNSRSEMNVSTLELGDSALYLCASSLGQGGWEQYFGPGTRLTVT.

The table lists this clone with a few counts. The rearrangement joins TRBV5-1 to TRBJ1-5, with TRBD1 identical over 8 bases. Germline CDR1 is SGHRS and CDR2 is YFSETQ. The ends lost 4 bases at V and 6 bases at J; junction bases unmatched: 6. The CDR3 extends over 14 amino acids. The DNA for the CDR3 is TGCGCCAGCAGCGTTGGACAGGGTCCTCAGCCCCAGCATTTT. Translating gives CASSVGQGPQPQHF.

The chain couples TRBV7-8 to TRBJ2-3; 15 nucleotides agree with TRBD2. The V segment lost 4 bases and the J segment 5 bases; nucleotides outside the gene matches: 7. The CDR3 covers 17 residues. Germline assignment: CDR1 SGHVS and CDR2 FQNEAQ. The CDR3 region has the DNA TGTGCCAGCAGCTGGCGGCCGGGACTAGCGGGGGGAGATACGCAGTATTTT. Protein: CASSWRPGLAGGDTQYF.

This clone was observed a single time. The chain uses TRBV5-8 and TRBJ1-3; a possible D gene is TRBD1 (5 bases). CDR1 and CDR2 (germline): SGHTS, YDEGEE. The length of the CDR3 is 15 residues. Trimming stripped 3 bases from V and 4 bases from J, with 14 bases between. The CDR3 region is CASSWDLAGGNTIYF. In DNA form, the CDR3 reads TGTGCCAGCAGCTGGGACTTGGCTGGAGGAAACACCATATATTTT.

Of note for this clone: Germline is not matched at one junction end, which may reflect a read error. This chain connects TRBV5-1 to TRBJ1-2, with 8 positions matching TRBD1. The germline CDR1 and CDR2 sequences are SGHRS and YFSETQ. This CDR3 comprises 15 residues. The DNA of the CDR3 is TGCGCCAGCAGCTTGGGGTCAGGGGGCCGCTATGGCTACACCTTT. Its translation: CASSLGSGGRYGYTF.

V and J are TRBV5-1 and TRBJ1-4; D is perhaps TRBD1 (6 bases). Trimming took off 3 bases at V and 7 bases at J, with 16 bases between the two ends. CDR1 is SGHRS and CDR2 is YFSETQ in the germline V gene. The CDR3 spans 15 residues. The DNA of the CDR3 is TGCGCCAGCAGCTCACAAGGGGGGGATGGTGAAAAACTGTTTTTT. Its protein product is CASSSQGGDGEKLFF.

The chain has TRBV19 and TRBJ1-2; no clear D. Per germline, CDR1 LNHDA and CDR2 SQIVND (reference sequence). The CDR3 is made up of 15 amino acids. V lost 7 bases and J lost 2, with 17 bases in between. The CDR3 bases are TGTGCCAGTACCTCCGTGGGAGGCCGGAACTATGGCTACACCTTC. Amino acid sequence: CASTSVGGRNYGYTF.

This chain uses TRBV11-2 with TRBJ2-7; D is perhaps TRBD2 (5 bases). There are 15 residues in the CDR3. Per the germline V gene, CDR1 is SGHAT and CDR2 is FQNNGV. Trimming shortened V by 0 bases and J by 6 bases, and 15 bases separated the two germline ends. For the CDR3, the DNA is TGTGCCAGCAGCTTAGAGGCGAGCTTCGGAGGCGAGCAGTACTTC. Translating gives CASSLEASFGGEQYF.

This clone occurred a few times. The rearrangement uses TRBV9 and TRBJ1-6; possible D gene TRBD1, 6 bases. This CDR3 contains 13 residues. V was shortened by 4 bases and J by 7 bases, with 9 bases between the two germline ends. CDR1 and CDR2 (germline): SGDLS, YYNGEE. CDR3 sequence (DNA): TGTGCCAGCAGCCCAACAGGGAATTCACCCCTCCACTTT. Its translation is CASSPTGNSPLHF.

DNA for the CDR3: TGTGCCAGCAGTGAAGAACCTGGACATCGTTATAATTCACCCCTCCACTTT. Its protein is CASSEEPGHRYNSPLHF. The chain is built from TRBV6-1 and TRBJ1-6; perhaps TRBD1 as D (5 bases). V was trimmed by 1 base and J by 4 bases, leaving 14 bases between them. CDR1 and CDR2 from the germline V gene are MNHNS and SASEGT. CDR3 length: 17 residues.